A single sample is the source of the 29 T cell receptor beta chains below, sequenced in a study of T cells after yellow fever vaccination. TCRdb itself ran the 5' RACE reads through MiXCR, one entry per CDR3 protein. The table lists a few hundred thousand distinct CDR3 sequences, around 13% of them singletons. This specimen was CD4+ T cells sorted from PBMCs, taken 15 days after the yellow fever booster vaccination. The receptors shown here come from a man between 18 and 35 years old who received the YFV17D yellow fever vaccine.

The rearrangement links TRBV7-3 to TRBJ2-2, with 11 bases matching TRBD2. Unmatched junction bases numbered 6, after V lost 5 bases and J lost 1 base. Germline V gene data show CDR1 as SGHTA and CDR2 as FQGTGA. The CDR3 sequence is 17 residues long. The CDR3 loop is CASSPLAGGQNTGELFF. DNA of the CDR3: TGTGCCAGCAGCCCCCTAGCGGGGGGCCAGAACACCGGGGAGCTGTTTTTT.

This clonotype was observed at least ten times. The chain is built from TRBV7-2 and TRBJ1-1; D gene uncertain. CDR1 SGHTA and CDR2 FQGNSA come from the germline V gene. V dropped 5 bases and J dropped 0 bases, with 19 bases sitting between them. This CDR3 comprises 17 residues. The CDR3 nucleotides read TGTGCCAGCAGCCCTGGATACACGGCCTATATGAACACTGAAGCTTTCTTT. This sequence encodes CASSPGYTAYMNTEAFF.

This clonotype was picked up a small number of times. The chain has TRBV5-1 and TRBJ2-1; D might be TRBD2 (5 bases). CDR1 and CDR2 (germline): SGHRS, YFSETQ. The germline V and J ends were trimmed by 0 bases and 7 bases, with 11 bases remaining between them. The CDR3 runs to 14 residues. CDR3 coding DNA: TGCGCCAGCAGCTTGGCAAGGGAGAGGAATGAGCAGTTCTTC. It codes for CASSLARERNEQFF.

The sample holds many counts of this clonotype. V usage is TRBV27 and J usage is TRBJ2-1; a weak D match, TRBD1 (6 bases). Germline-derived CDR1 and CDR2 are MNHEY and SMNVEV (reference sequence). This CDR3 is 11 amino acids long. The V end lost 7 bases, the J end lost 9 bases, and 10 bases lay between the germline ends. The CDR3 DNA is TGTGCCAGCAACAACAGGGTTGAGCAGTTCTTC. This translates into CASNNRVEQFF.

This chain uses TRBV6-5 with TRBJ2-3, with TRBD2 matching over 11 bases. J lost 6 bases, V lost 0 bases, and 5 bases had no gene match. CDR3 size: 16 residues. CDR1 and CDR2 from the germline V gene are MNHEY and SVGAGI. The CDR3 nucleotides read TGTGCCAGCAGTTACTCACCGACTAGCGGGGTGGATACGCAGTATTTT. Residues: CASSYSPTSGVDTQYF.

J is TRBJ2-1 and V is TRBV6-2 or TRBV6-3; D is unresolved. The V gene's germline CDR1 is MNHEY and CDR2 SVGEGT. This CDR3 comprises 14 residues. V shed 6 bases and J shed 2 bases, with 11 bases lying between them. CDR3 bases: TGTGCCAGCAGCCAGACCAACACCTACAATGAGCAGTTCTTC. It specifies CASSQTNTYNEQFF.

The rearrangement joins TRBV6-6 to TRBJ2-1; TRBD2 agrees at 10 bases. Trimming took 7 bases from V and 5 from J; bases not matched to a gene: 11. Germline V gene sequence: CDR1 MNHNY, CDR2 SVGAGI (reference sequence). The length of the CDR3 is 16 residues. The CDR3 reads CASTRQASGGNNEQFF. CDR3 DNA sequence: TGTGCCAGCACCCGGCAGGCTAGCGGGGGTAACAATGAGCAGTTCTTC.

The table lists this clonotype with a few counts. The CDR3 nucleotides read TGCAGCGTAGGTCGGGCCTACCCACAGCGCGATAAAGAGACCCAGTACTTC. As protein: CSVGRAYPQRDKETQYF. This chain connects TRBV29-1 to TRBJ2-5; D unclear. The V end was cut by 6 bases, the J end by 3 bases, with 26 bases between. CDR3 size: 17 residues. Per germline, CDR1 SQVTM and CDR2 ANQGSEA. Based on the CDR3 plus reference TRBV29-1 and TRBJ2-5, the full variable domain is SAVISQKPSRDICQRGTSLTIQCQVDSQVTMMFWYRQQPGQSLTLIATANQGSEATYESGFVIDKFPISRPNLTFSTLTVSNMSPEDSSIYLCSVGRAYPQRDKETQYFGPGTRLLVL.

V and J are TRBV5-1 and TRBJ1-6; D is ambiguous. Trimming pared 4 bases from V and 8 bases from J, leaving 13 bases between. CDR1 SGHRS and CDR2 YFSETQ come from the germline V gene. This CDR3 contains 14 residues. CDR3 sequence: CASSPRAGDSPLHF. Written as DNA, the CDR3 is TGCGCCAGCAGCCCCCGGGCTGGGGATTCACCCCTCCACTTT.

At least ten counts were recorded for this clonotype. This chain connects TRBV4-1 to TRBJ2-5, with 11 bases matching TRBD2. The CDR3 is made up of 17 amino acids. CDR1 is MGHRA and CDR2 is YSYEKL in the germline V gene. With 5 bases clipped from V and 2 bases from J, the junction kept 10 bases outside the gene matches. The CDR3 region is CASSKRLAGNFQETQYF. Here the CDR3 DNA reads TGCGCCAGCAGCAAAAGACTAGCGGGGAATTTTCAAGAGACCCAGTACTTC.

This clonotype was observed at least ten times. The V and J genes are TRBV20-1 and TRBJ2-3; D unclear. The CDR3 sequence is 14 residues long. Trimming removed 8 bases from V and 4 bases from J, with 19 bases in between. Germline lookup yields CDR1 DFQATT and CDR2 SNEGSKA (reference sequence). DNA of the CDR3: TGCAGTCGACCCGGGCTAGGTTCGGCAGATACGCAGTATTTT. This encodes CSRPGLGSADTQYF.

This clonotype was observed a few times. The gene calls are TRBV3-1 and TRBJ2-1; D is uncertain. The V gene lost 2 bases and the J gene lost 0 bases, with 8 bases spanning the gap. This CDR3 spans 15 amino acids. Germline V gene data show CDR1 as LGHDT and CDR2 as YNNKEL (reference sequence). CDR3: CASSQLDGSYNEQFF. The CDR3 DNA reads TGTGCCAGCAGCCAACTCGACGGCTCCTACAATGAGCAGTTCTTC.

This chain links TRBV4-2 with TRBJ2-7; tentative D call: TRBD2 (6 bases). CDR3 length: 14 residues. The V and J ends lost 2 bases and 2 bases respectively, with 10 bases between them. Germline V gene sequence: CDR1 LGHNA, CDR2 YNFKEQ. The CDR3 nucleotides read TGTGCCAGCAGCCAACGGACTACTACCTACGAGCAGTACTTC. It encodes CASSQRTTTYEQYF.

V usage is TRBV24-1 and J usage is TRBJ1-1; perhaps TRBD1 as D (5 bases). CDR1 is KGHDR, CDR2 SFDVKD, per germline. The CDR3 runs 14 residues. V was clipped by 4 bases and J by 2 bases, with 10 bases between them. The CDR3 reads CATSDGTLNTEAFF. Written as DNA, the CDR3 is TGTGCCACCAGTGACGGGACCCTTAACACTGAAGCTTTCTTT.

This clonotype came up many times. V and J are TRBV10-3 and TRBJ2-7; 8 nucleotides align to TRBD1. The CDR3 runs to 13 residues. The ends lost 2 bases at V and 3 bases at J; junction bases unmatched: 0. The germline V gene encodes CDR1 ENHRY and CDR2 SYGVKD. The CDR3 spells CAISEGQGYEQYV. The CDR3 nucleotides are TGTGCCATCAGTGAGGGACAGGGCTACGAGCAGTACGTC.

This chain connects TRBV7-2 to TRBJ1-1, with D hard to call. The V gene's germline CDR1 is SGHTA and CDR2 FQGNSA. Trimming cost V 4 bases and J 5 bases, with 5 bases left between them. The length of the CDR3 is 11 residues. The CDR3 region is CASSWYTEAFF. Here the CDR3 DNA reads TGTGCCAGCAGCTGGTATACTGAAGCTTTCTTT.

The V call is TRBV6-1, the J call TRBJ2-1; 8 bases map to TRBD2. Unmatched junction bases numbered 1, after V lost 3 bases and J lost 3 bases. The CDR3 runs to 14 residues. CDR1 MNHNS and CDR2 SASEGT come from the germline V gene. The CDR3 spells CASSDSGVYNEQFF. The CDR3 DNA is TGTGCCAGCAGTGATAGCGGGGTCTACAATGAGCAGTTCTTC.

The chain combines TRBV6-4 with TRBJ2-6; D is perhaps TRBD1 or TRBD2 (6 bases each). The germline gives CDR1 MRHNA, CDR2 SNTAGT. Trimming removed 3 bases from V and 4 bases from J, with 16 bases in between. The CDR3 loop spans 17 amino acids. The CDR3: CASSEAGGASGANVLTF. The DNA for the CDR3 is TGTGCCAGCAGTGAGGCCGGGGGCGCGTCCGGGGCCAACGTCCTGACTTTC.

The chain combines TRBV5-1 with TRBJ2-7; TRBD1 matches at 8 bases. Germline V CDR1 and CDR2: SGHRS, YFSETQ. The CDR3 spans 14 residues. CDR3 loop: CASRRTGNSHEQYV. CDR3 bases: TGCGCCAGCAGAAGGACAGGGAACTCCCACGAGCAGTACGTC.

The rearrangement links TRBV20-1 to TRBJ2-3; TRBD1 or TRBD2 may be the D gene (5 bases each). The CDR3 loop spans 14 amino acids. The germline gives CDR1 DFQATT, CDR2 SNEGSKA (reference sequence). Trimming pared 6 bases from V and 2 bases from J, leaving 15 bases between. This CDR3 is CSARYRGHTDTQYF. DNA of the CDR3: TGCAGTGCCAGGTACCGGGGCCACACAGATACGCAGTATTTT.

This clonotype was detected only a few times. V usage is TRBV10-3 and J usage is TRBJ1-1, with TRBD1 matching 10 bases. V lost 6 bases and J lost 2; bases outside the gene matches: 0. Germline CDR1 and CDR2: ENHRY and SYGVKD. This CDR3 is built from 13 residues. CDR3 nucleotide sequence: TGTGCCATCAGGACAGGGGGCAACACTGAAGCTTTCTTT. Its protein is CAIRTGGNTEAFF.

This chain's CDR3 is CASSQVKLAGNTGELFF. CDR3 nucleotides: TGCGCCAGCAGCCAAGTAAAACTAGCGGGGAACACCGGGGAGCTGTTTTTT. This chain uses TRBV4-3 with TRBJ2-2, with 9 nucleotides matching TRBD2. CDR1 is LGHNA, CDR2 YSLEER, per germline. The CDR3 has 17 residues. J gave up 1 base and V 1 base, and 4 bases lay outside the gene matches.

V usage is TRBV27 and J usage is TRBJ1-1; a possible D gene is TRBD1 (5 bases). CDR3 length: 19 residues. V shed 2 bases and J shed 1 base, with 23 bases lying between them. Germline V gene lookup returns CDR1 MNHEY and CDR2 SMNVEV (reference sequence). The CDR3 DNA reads TGTGCCAGCAGTTTAGTTTATCGGGCAGGGCCCATTAGGAACACTGAAGCTTTCTTT. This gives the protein CASSLVYRAGPIRNTEAFF.

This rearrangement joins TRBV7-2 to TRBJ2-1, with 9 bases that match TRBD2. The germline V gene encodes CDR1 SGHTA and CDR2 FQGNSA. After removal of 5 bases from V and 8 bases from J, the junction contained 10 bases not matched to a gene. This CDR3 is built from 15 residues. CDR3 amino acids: CASSATSGPGYEQFF. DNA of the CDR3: TGTGCCAGCAGCGCCACTAGCGGGCCAGGGTATGAGCAGTTCTTC.

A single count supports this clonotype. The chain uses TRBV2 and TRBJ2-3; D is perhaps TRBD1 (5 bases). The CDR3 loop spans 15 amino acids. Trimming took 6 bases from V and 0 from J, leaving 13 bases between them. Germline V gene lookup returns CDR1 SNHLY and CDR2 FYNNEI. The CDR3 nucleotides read TGTGCCAGCAGGCAACAGGCGATGAGCACAGATACGCAGTATTTT. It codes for CASRQQAMSTDTQYF.

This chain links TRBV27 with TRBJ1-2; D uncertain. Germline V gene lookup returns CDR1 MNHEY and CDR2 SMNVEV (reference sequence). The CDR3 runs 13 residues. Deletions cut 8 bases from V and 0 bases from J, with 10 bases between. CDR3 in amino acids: CASAGPSNYGYTF. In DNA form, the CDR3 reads TGTGCCAGCGCAGGACCTTCTAACTATGGCTACACCTTC.

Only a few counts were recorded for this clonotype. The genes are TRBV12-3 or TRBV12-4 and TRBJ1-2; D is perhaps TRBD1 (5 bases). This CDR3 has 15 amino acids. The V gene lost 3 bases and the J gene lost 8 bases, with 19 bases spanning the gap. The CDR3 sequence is CASSFRGHPVGGYTF. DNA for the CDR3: TGTGCCAGCAGTTTTAGAGGACACCCGGTAGGCGGCTACACCTTC.

Here the CDR3 DNA reads TGTGCCAGCAGTTACTGGGACAGAGGGACCGAAGCTTTCTTT. Protein: CASSYWDRGTEAFF. J is TRBJ1-1 and V is TRBV6-2 or TRBV6-3, with 7 bases identical to TRBD1. Per the germline V gene, CDR1 is MNHEY and CDR2 is SVGEGT. The V and J ends lost 1 base and 8 bases, in that order; junction bases with no gene match: 7. The length of the CDR3 is 14 residues.

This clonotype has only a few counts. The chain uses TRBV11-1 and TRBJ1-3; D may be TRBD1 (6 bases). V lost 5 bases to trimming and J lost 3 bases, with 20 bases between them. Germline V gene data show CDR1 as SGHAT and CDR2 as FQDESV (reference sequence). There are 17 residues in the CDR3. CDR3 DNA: TGTGCCAGCAGCCCAAAGTTGGACAGTCGAGTTGGAAACACCATATATTTT. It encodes CASSPKLDSRVGNTIYF.